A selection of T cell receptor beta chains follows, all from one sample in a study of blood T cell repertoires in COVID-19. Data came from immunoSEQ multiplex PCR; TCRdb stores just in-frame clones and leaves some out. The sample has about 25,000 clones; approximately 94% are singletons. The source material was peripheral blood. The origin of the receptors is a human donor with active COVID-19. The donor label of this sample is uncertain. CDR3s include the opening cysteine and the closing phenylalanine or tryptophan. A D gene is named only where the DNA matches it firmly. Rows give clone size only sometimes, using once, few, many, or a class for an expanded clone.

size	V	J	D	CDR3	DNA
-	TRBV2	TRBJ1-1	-	CASSVNLGGGRNTEAFF	TGTGCCAGCAGTGTGAATTTAGGAGGCGGCAGGAACACTGAAGCTTTCTTT
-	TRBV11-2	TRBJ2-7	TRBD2	CASSLLAGEQYF	TGTGCCAGCAGTTTACTAGCGGGCGAGCAGTACTTC
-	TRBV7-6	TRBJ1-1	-	CASSQTGTEAFF	TGTGCCAGCAGTCAAACAGGCACTGAAGCTTTCTTT
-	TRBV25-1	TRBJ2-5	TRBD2	CASRRPSGGETQYF	TGTGCCAGCAGAAGGCCTAGCGGGGGAGAGACCCAGTACTTC
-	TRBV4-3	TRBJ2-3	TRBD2	CASSQDTSGGTSTDTQYF	TGCGCCAGCAGCCAAGACACGAGCGGGGGGACTAGCACAGATACGCAGTATTTT
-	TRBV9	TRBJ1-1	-	CASSVVHGNTEAFF	TGTGCCAGCAGCGTAGTTCACGGGAACACTGAAGCTTTCTTT
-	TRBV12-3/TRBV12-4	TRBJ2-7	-	CASSFDSDYEQYF	TGTGCCAGCAGTTTCGACAGTGACTACGAGCAGTACTTC
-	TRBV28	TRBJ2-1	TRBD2	CASIGTRNNEQFF	TGTGCCAGCATTGGGACTAGAAACAATGAGCAGTTCTTC
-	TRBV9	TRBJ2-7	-	CASSAGVDYEQYF	TGTGCCAGCAGCGCAGGGGTAGACTACGAGCAGTACTTC
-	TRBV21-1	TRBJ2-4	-	CASSKGGRVRNIQYF	TGTGCCAGCAGCAAAGGAGGGAGGGTCCGAAACATTCAGTACTTC
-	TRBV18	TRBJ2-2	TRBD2	CASSPGRGQKTGELFF	TGTGCCAGCTCACCCGGGAGGGGACAAAAAACCGGGGAGCTGTTTTTT
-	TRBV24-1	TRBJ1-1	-	CATSDFRGSEAFF	TGTGCCACCAGTGATTTTCGGGGTAGTGAAGCTTTCTTT
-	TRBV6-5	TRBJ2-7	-	CASSPPRQGIYEQYF	TGTGCCAGCAGTCCGCCGCGGCAGGGAATCTACGAGCAGTACTTC
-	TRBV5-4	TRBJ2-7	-	CASSLGPLPVVDEQYF	TGTGCCAGCAGCTTGGGGCCGCTTCCAGTCGTTGACGAGCAGTACTTC
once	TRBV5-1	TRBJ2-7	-	CASSEGEGASYEQYF	TGCGCCAGCAGCGAGGGGGAGGGAGCCTCCTACGAGCAGTACTTC
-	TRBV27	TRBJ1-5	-	CASKMSQIYSNQPQHF	TGTGCCAGCAAGATGAGTCAAATATATAGCAATCAGCCCCAGCATTTT
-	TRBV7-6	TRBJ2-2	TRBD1	CASSLRQGNGELFF	TGTGCCAGCAGCTTACGACAGGGTAACGGGGAGCTGTTTTTT
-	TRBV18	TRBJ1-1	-	CASSLGGQKNTEAFF	TGTGCCAGCTCACTAGGAGGACAGAAGAACACTGAAGCTTTCTTT
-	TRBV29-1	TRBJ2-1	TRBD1	CSVTSRDRGFYNEQFF	TGCAGCGTTACATCCCGTGACAGGGGTTTCTACAATGAGCAGTTCTTC
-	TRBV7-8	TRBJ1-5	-	CASSVTGLGQPQHF	TGTGCCAGCAGCGTTACAGGGTTGGGTCAGCCCCAGCATTTT
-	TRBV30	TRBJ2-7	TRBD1	CAWGTGGQYEQYF	TGTGCCTGGGGGACAGGGGGCCAGTACGAGCAGTACTTC
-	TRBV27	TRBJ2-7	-	CASSPRLEWDYEQYF	TGTGCCAGCAGTCCGCGACTAGAATGGGACTACGAGCAGTACTTC
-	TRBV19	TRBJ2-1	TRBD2	CASSIDLAGGSNEQFF	TGTGCCAGTAGTATAGATCTAGCGGGAGGGAGTAATGAGCAGTTCTTC
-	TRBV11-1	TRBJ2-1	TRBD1	CASSLGTGFNEQFF	TGTGCCAGCAGCTTAGGGACAGGGTTCAATGAGCAGTTCTTC
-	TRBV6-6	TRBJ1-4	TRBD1	CASSPQPGQGSTNEKLFF	TGTGCCAGCAGTCCTCAACCGGGACAGGGATCAACTAATGAAAAACTGTTTTTT
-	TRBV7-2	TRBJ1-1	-	CASSLQENTEAFF	TGTGCCAGCAGCTTACAGGAGAACACTGAAGCTTTCTTT
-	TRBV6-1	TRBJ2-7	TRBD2	CASSEGLAYEQYF	TGTGCCAGCAGTGAAGGACTAGCTTACGAGCAGTACTTC
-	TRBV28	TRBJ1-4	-	CASSSDTGERGEKLFF	TGTGCCAGCAGTTCAGATACGGGGGAGCGTGGTGAAAAACTGTTTTTT
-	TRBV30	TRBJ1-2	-	CAVRRGAQGHGYTF	TGTGCCGTGAGACGGGGGGCGCAGGGCCATGGCTACACCTTC
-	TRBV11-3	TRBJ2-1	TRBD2	CASSLSGTSGSQKQFF	TGTGCCAGCAGCTTAAGCGGGACTAGCGGGAGCCAGAAGCAGTTCTTC
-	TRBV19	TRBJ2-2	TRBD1	CASTPPLDRAITGELFF	TGTGCCAGTACCCCACCCCTGGACAGGGCGATCACCGGGGAGCTGTTTTTT
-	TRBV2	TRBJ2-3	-	CASSRGDTQYF	TGTGCCAGCAGTAGGGGAGATACGCAGTATTTT
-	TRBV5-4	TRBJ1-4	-	CASSKTGTTNEKLFF	TGTGCCAGCAGCAAAACAGGGACCACTAATGAAAAACTGTTTTTT
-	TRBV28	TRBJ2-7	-	CASRPQGNYEQYF	TGTGCCAGCAGGCCACAGGGCAACTACGAGCAGTACTTC
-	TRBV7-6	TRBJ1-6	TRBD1	CASSPGDRGTPFGSPLHF	TGTGCCAGCAGCCCGGGGGACAGGGGAACCCCATTTGGATCACCCCTCCACTTT
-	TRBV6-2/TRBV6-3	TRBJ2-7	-	CASSYGERGGEQYF	TGTGCCAGCAGTTACGGGGAGAGGGGGGGAGAGCAGTACTTC
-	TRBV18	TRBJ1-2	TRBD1	CASSLTGGGYTF	TGTGCCAGCTCACTGACAGGGGGGGGCTACACCTTC
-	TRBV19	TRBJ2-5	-	CASSISGGRRQETQYF	TGTGCCAGTAGTATATCGGGGGGCCGGAGACAAGAGACCCAGTACTTC
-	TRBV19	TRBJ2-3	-	CASSHETAGTDTQYF	TGTGCCAGTAGCCATGAGACAGCTGGCACAGATACGCAGTATTTT
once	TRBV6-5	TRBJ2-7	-	CAITGLAYEQYF	TGTGCCATAACAGGGTTAGCCTACGAGCAGTACTTC
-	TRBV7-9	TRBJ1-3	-	CASSLASRGDYSGNTIYF	TGTGCCAGCAGCTTAGCTTCTCGAGGGGACTACTCTGGAAACACCATATATTTT
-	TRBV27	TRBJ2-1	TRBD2	CASSLTAGGSYNEQFF	TGTGCCAGCAGTTTAACAGCGGGAGGGTCCTACAATGAGCAGTTCTTC
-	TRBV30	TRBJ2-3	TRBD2	CAWIPKRGGTDTQYF	TGTGCCTGGATACCGAAGCGGGGGGGCACAGATACGCAGTATTTT
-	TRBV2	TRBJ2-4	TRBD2	CASRGSLAGNENIQYF	TGTGCCAGCAGGGGGTCGCTAGCGGGTAATGAAAACATTCAGTACTTC
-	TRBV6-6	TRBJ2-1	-	CASSYRTLESYNEQFF	TGTGCCAGCAGTTACCGGACATTGGAGTCCTACAATGAGCAGTTCTTC